The 5 T cell receptor beta chains below all came from one sample that was sequenced in a study of T cell responses to AZD1222 COVID-19 vaccine. This table comes from immunoSEQ multiplex PCR, and its TCRdb copy is limited to in-frame clones, with some not included. This sample has around 140,000 clones, with 85% to 95% found just once. Specimen: peripheral blood, collected on day 0 of AZD1222 vaccination. Source of these receptors: an adult in good health.

This sequence joins TRBV10-3 and TRBJ2-7; D may match TRBD1 or TRBD2 (6 bases each). Trimming shortened V by 3 bases and J by 4 bases, and 13 bases separated the two germline ends. From germline, CDR1 is ENHRY and CDR2 SYGVKD. The CDR3 has 14 residues. The CDR3 here is CAISEGGPQYEQYF. For the CDR3, the DNA is TGTGCCATCAGTGAAGGGGGGCCTCAATACGAGCAGTACTTC.

The chain couples TRBV5-1 to TRBJ1-4, with 9 bases lining up with TRBD1. CDR1 is SGHRS, CDR2 YFSETQ, per germline. J was trimmed by 3 bases and V by 4 bases; bases with no gene match: 4. The CDR3 is made up of 15 amino acids. The CDR3 coding sequence is TGCGCCAGCAGCGTGGGACAGGGACCTAATGAAAAACTGTTTTTT. Its translation is CASSVGQGPNEKLFF. The variable domain in full, completed from reference TRBV5-1 and TRBJ1-4, reads KAGVTQTPRYLIKTRGQQVTLSCSPISGHRSVSWYQQTPGQGLQFLFEYFSETQRNKGNFPGRFSGRQFSNSRSEMNVSTLELGDSALYLCASSVGQGPNEKLFFGSGTQLSVL.

The chain recombines TRBV28 with TRBJ1-2; D remains unclear. This CDR3 is built from 17 residues. Trimming removed 0 bases at V and 6 bases at J, with 20 bases between. Germline V gene sequence: CDR1 MDHEN, CDR2 SYDVKM. The CDR3 DNA follows: TGTGCCAGCAGTTTATGGGAGGTACTTGAGGCGTGGGATGGCTACACCTTC. This sequence encodes CASSLWEVLEAWDGYTF.

The chain joins TRBV7-6 to TRBJ2-1, with 9 bases identical to TRBD1. J lost 2 bases, V lost 5 bases, and 4 bases had no gene match. The CDR3 runs to 15 residues. Germline-derived CDR1 and CDR2 are SGHVS and FNYEAQ. CDR3: CASSPTGGAYNEQFF. The CDR3 DNA sequence: TGTGCCAGCAGCCCGACAGGGGGAGCCTACAATGAGCAGTTCTTC.

This sequence joins TRBV9 and TRBJ1-1; D remains unclear. Germline CDR1 and CDR2: SGDLS and YYNGEE. The CDR3 is 11 residues long. V lost 4 bases and J 2 bases, leaving 3 bases between the germline ends. The CDR3 region is CASSSNTEAFF. In DNA form, the CDR3 reads TGTGCCAGCAGCTCTAACACTGAAGCTTTCTTT.